This T cell receptor (beta chain) is from a study of identical twins. This clonotype was seen more than once but under ten times. Antigen specificity is unknown. Unique molecular identifiers were present on cDNA, and template switching added a universal primer site. TCRdb reprocessed the 5' RACE reads via MiXCR and lists one record per CDR3 protein. The table has 510,000 or so distinct CDR3 sequences, roughly 15% seen once; the top ten hold roughly 0.43%. This CDR3 has 14 residues. CDR1 and CDR2 from the germline V gene are SGDLS and YYNGEE. V lost 4 bases to trimming and J lost 5 bases; unmatched junction nucleotides: 8. Study outcomes and limitations: Abundant cord blood beta clonotypes carried fewer insertions; memory repertoires showed none.

The sample was also linked to a second study, of yellow fever vaccine responses in identical twins.

This chain joins TRBV9 and TRBJ1-2, with 7 bases that match TRBD1. Sequencing was carried out using CD4+ T cells sorted from blood. The clonotype was recovered from a woman aged 18 to 35 in good health. Written as DNA, the CDR3 is TGTGCCAGCAGCCCCACGGGACAGTCTTATGGCTACACCTTC. This gives the protein CASSPTGQSYGYTF. Looking up the rest from reference TRBV9 and TRBJ1-2 gives the full variable domain: DSGVTQTPKHLITATGQRVTLRCSPRSGDLSVYWYQQSLDQGLQFLIQYYNGEERAKGNILERFSAQQFPDLHSELNLSSLELGDSALYFCASSPTGQSYGYTFGSGTRLTVV.